This TCR beta chain is from a study of response to subunit inactivated influenza vaccine. Study-wide points: Authors suggested few new T cells are recruited by each seasonal influenza vaccination.

TCRdb re-analysed the RT-PCR reads in MiXCR, keeping a single row per CDR3 protein. The sample lists about 520,000 distinct CDR3 sequences; about 25% were seen once. This clonotype was counted only a few times. What it binds is not known. The sequence was collected from a man in his fifties who received an inactivated influenza vaccine. The starting material was CD4+ T cells sorted from PBMCs, obtained about 5 days after vaccination.

For the CDR3, the DNA is TGCAGCGTTGCAGGGCTCACCGGGGAGCTGTTTTTT. This encodes CSVAGLTGELFF. The J gene is TRBJ2-2, the V gene TRBV29-1; D is possibly TRBD1 (5 bases). With 4 bases removed from V and 4 bases from J, the gap between germline ends came to 7 bases. The CDR3 consists of 12 residues. The germline V gene has CDR1 SQVTM and CDR2 ANQGSEA.